Listed below are T cell receptor beta chains from one sample, sequenced in a study of Ad26.COV2.S vaccination and SARS-CoV-2 variants. Sequencing was performed with immunoSEQ multiplex PCR; in TCRdb, only in-frame clones are kept and a portion is missing. Among about 39,000 clones listed, approximately 80% were seen once. Sequenced material: peripheral blood, taken after recovery from COVID-19. The receptors originated from a human donor who had recovered from COVID-19. Both conserved end residues are trimmed from each CDR3. The D gene is left open where the match is weak.

D: NA
V: TRBV5-6
length: 16
CDR3: ASSLGAGSGLAKNIQY

D: TRBD1
V: TRBV30
length: 10
CDR3: ARDSRTGELF

D: TRBD1
V: TRBV18
length: 16
CDR3: ASSPQGAGTGGYYGYT

D: TRBD2
V: TRBV10-3
length: 12
CDR3: ATGLAGGTGELF

D: TRBD2
V: TRBV10-2
length: 13
CDR3: ASTLGGRGLYEQY

D: TRBD2
V: TRBV10-1
length: 12
CDR3: ARPASGVYNEQF

D: NA
V: TRBV27
length: 12
CDR3: ASSPGWSGNTIY

D: TRBD1
V: TRBV7-8
length: 13
CDR3: ASSLIVGTGHEAF

D: NA
V: TRBV5-5
length: 12
CDR3: ASSAAGGNQPQH

D: NA
V: TRBV30
length: 11
CDR3: AWSPPGEETQY

D: TRBD2
V: TRBV30
length: 14
CDR3: AWSALRAGGPYEQF

D: TRBD2
V: TRBV28
length: 12
CDR3: ASSLSGTSYEQY

D: NA
V: TRBV10-1
length: 11
CDR3: ASSEGWNTEAF

D: TRBD2
V: TRBV5-1
length: 15
CDR3: ASSSDRAGVSTDTQY

D: NA
V: TRBV3-1/TRBV3-2
length: 11
CDR3: ASTSSGANVLT

D: TRBD2
V: TRBV7-2
length: 16
CDR3: ASSSRESRTRIADTQY

D: NA
V: TRBV7-3
length: 13
CDR3: ASSLGDRPNYGYT

D: NA
V: TRBV7-2
length: 11
CDR3: ASTPRGFPEQY

D: TRBD1
V: TRBV19
length: 15
CDR3: ASSIIQGGNSNQPQH

D: TRBD2
V: TRBV10-2
length: 14
CDR3: ASSRGRTSGTYEQY

D: TRBD2
V: TRBV9
length: 16
CDR3: ASSVGNLAGGSYNEQF

D: TRBD1
V: TRBV19
length: 16
CDR3: ASSIDTSTGTDNSPLH

D: TRBD1
V: TRBV7-9
length: 11
CDR3: ASSLQGAGGYT

D: NA
V: TRBV7-3
length: 13
CDR3: ASSLTRSGTTEAF

D: NA
V: TRBV7-2
length: 11
CDR3: ASSPTGGGELF

D: NA
V: TRBV7-2
length: 13
CDR3: ASSLGGNPTDTQY

D: TRBD1
V: TRBV11-2
length: 12
CDR3: ASSMTGGLHGYT

D: NA
V: TRBV6-1
length: 10
CDR3: ASSEWGETQY

D: TRBD2
V: TRBV5-1
length: 14
CDR3: ASSIRTSAGANVLT

D: TRBD1
V: TRBV5-1
length: 16
CDR3: ASSLLGGIQGFAGELF

D: NA
V: TRBV12-3/TRBV12-4
length: 10
CDR3: ASSRLYQPQH

D: NA
V: TRBV13
length: 12
CDR3: ASRFGSGNNEQF

D: NA
V: TRBV25-1
length: 11
CDR3: ASMVRAGDTQY

D: NA
V: TRBV14
length: 14
CDR3: ASSQERTKGGTEAF

D: TRBD1
V: TRBV6-6
length: 14
CDR3: ASSRMNRGPNTEAF

D: NA
V: TRBV19
length: 13
CDR3: ASSPYEAAHEKLF

D: NA
V: TRBV27
length: 11
CDR3: ATRSSGANVLT

D: NA
V: TRBV2
length: 12
CDR3: ATMREVNQETQY

D: NA
V: TRBV2
length: 11
CDR3: ASSEARGGTQY

D: TRBD1
V: TRBV3-1/TRBV3-2
length: 15
CDR3: ASSQEGRTLGTDEQF

D: NA
V: TRBV5-1
length: 15
CDR3: ASSSTLGGGRADTQY

D: NA
V: TRBV7-2
length: 15
CDR3: ASSLAAGPSSGNTIY

D: NA
V: TRBV3-1/TRBV3-2
length: 10
CDR3: ASSQTVSTQY

D: NA
V: TRBV30
length: 14
CDR3: AWADGDKGRRGIQY

D: NA
V: TRBV3-1/TRBV3-2
length: 11
CDR3: ASSSGDAYEQY

D: NA
V: TRBV3-1/TRBV3-2
length: 14
CDR3: ASSQRAQGRGTEAF

D: TRBD1
V: TRBV6-6
length: 12
CDR3: ASSPSDRDEKLF

D: NA
V: TRBV19
length: 11
CDR3: ASSSTRNQPQH

D: NA
V: TRBV27
length: 13
CDR3: ASSLIGHQSGELF

D: NA
V: TRBV4-1
length: 16
CDR3: ASSQVRMGLSRTDTQY

D: TRBD2
V: TRBV19
length: 16
CDR3: ATSLSGASGSLGETQY

D: NA
V: TRBV6-6
length: 12
CDR3: ATQGQVFNNEQF